This T cell receptor (beta chain) comes out of a study of blood T cell repertoires in COVID-19 (dated by TCRdb to the early 2020s). Turning to the overall study: Samples from collaborators originated in the United States, Italy and Spain and spanned both the acute and convalescent phases of COVID-19. The material from the prospective study consisted of cDNA or gDNA derived from T cells, B-cell-depleted T cells, or PBMCs. Deeply sampled blood TCRbeta repertoires from subjects exposed to, actively infected with, or recovered from COVID-19 were included in the dataset. The repertoires were made available in a free public database intended to serve as a resource for research on the immune response to SARS-CoV-2. The samples were drawn from two sources: the first 160 participants of the ongoing ImmuneRACE study, and 950 to 1,500 subjects contributed by 6 global collaborators. Nearly every sample came with metadata listing a de-identified subject ID, COVID-19 status, age in years and sex. Where available, HLA class I and class II types were taken from metadata supplied by the sample provider and were not determined by assay-based typing. Broad study findings and their caveats: How much clinical and demographic metadata was included differed by source and by participant, and the metadata was provided uncurated.

Worth noting for this clone: Which antigen it targets is not known. No qualities accompany the bases; no much larger clone lies one base away.

The collaborating institutions used their own protocols to collect whole blood in K2EDTA tubes. Collaborator samples were shipped for TCRbeta analysis as frozen whole blood, isolated PBMCs, or DNA extracted from either sample type. The immunoSEQ Assay, a bias-controlled multiplex PCR, was used to amplify TCRbeta CDR3 regions from genomic DNA. On the authors' methods: The number of nucleated cells in each sample was estimated from the amplification of reference gene primers within the assay. To quantify the absolute abundance of each unique TCRbeta CDR3 rearrangement, sequence reads were collapsed and filtered. Productive Simpson clonality was computed per sample as the square root of Simpson's diversity index over productive rearrangements. The source is immuneACCESS, and TCRdb retained only in-frame sequences with V and J called. Part of the clones is not carried over; for the studies checked, unresolved V genes explain less than half of this, and the remainder is unexplained. D and trimming come from the DNA, and the V and J calls and clone size come from that table. Counted in this sample were approximately 140,000 clones; around 90% of them appeared once. Of the sample, 4% to 5% falls within the top ten clones.

The sample was peripheral blood. The clonotype comes from a woman in her sixties or seventies with active or convalescent COVID-19.

CDR3 protein: CASSRRGSDEQYF. The DNA reads TGTGCCAGCAGCCGGAGGGGATCTGACGAGCAGTACTTC. The chain is assembled from TRBV5-4 and TRBJ2-7; D gene: possibly TRBD2, on 6 matching bases. The germline V gene (reference sequence) supplies CDR1 SGHNT and CDR2 YYREEE. The CDR3, cysteine through phenylalanine, is 13 amino acids long. Only the CDR3 DNA is retained, 39 bases long and in frame from the first base. V is pared back by 4 bases and J by 5 bases, with 13 bases lying between the germline termini.